Below, one T cell receptor (beta chain) is given with its context. Its antigen remains unidentified. This sample stems from a study of long-term antiretroviral therapy in people with HIV. CDR1 and CDR2 from the germline V gene are MNHEY and SMNVEV (reference sequence). This CDR3 is 14 amino acids long. The V gene lost 6 bases and the J gene lost 7 bases, with 15 bases spanning the gap. General study results and limits: HIV repertoire CDR3 lengths ranged less widely than those of controls. Across all time points, the repertoire was dominated by clones that expanded before ART.

Survey-level immunoSEQ v3.0 assays were run. Clones were read by immunoSEQ multiplex PCR, and TCRdb kept only the in-frame ones, dropping some. The sample records about 20,000 clones, roughly 84% being singletons. Per individual, the PBMC samples numbered at least one pre-ART and at least two post-ART. The clonotype was recovered from a man between 40 and 49 years old with HIV. This chain connects TRBV27 to TRBJ1-4, with D perhaps TRBD1 (5 bases). Sequenced material: unsorted PBMCs, taken about 2.4 years after starting antiretroviral therapy. CDR3 DNA: TGTGCCAGCAGCCCTCAGGGTCCTTCTGAAAAACTGTTTTTT. Its translation: CASSPQGPSEKLFF.